The rows below give T cell receptor beta chains drawn from one sample of a study of tumor and adjacent non-tumor tissue in lung cancer. TCRdb re-analysed the multiplex PCR reads in MiXCR, keeping a single row per CDR3 protein. The top ten hold about 12% of the sample, which has tens of thousands of distinct CDR3 sequences, 60% to 80% seen once. Sequencing was performed on lung tumor tissue. The receptor source for this set is a woman aged 45-65 years with non-small cell lung cancer. The CDR3 runs from the conserved cysteine through the conserved F or W. Each record gives: CDR3 length, D gene, J gene, V gene, clone size, CDR3 DNA, CDR3 protein. A D gene is named only where the DNA matches it firmly. A clone size is listed for some rows: how often the clone was seen (once, few, many), or a class if it is expanded.

>11|.|TRBJ1-5|TRBV7-9|many
TGTGCCAGCAGCTTAGCGGGACCCCAGCATTTT
CASSLAGPQHF
>15|TRBD1|TRBJ2-7|TRBV2|once
TGTGCCAGCAGCTCCGGGACAGGGGGGTTCTACAAGCAGTACTTC
CASSSGTGGFYKQYF
>15|.|TRBJ2-3|TRBV11-2|.
TGTGCCAGCAGCCCGAGACAGGCGCACACTGATACGCAGTATTTT
CASSPRQAHTDTQYF
>15|TRBD1|TRBJ2-5|TRBV6-5|.
TGTGTCAGCAGTTCTCCGAACAGGGGGCTTGAGACCCAGTACTTC
CVSSSPNRGLETQYF
>14|TRBD1|TRBJ2-1|TRBV12-3/TRBV12-4|.
TGTGCCAGCAGTGGGCCAGGGGGCTACGGTGGGCGGTTCTTC
CASSGPGGYGGRFF
>16|TRBD2|TRBJ2-1|TRBV10-2|.
TGCGCCAGTAGTGTGTCGGGGACTAGCTGGATGAATGAGCAATTCTTC
CASSVSGTSWMNEQFF
>16|.|TRBJ2-3|TRBV11-2|.
TGTGGCAGTAGCCCGGTGGGTTACCCGCTTCCAGATATGCAGTATTTT
CGSSPVGYPLPDMQYF
>15|TRBD2|TRBJ2-1|TRBV6-5|.
TGTACCAGCACTTCCTCGGGACTACTTTACAATGAGCAGTTTTTC
CTSTSSGLLYNEQFF
>13|TRBD1|TRBJ1-2|TRBV20-1|many
TGCAGTGCTACCGAACAGGGGGCGCGAGGCTACACCTTC
CSATEQGARGYTF
>16|TRBD1|TRBJ1-2|TRBV4-2|.
TGTGCCGGCAGCCAAGACTGGGGACAGGGAGACTATGACTACACCTTC
CAGSQDWGQGDYDYTF
>16|TRBD1|TRBJ2-2|TRBV24-1|many
TGTGCCACCAGTGGGACAGGGGCCCCGAACACCGGGGAGCTGTTTTTT
CATSGTGAPNTGELFF
>12|.|TRBJ2-2|TRBV29-1|.
TGCGGCGCGGGACAGCGTTTCGGGGGGCTGTTTTTT
CGAGQRFGGLFF
>16|.|TRBJ2-7|TRBV6-1|few
TGTGCCAGCAGAGGAAATCCCCGTGTCCACCCCTACGAGCAGTACTTC
CASRGNPRVHPYEQYF
>13|.|TRBJ1-2|TRBV11-2|.
TGTGTCAGCAGCCTCAGCGTGGGGGAAGGCTACACCTTC
CVSSLSVGEGYTF
>16|.|TRBJ2-7|TRBV4-1|.
TGCGCCATCAGCCAAGGAAGGGTAAACAATCACTACGAGCAGTACTTC
CAISQGRVNNHYEQYF
>14|TRBD2|TRBJ2-3|TRBV4-1|.
TGCACCAGCAGCCAGAGAGCGGGAGCTGATACGCAGTATTTT
CTSSQRAGADTQYF
>14|.|TRBJ2-2|TRBV11-3|once
TGTGCCAGCAGCCTAGTAGGGAGCACCGGGGAGCTGTTTTTT
CASSLVGSTGELFF
>14|TRBD1|TRBJ1-6|TRBV10-2|once
TGTGTCAGCAGCCGGGACAGGGCCAATTCACCCCTCCACTTT
CVSSRDRANSPLHF
>14|.|TRBJ2-7|TRBV20-1|.
TGCAGTGCTAGAGCTCCGGAGGCAGACAACGAGCAGTACTTC
CSARAPEADNEQYF
>18|.|TRBJ2-5|TRBV11-2|.
TGTGCCAGCAGCATCCTACGGGACCCGACCCTATTACAAGAAACCCAGTACTTC
CASSILRDPTLLQETQYF
>15|TRBD2|TRBJ2-1|TRBV6-5|.
TGTGCCAGCATCTCCTCGGGACTACCATACAGTGAGCAGTTCTTC
CASISSGLPYSEQFF
>12|.|TRBJ1-1|TRBV13|.
TGTGCCAGCAAAGCAAGGGAGGCTGAAGCTTTCTTT
CASKAREAEAFF
>11|.|TRBJ1-1|TRBV24-1|.
TGTGCCACTAGTGGGAGCGGTGAAGCTTTCTTT
CATSGSGEAFF
>15|.|TRBJ2-2|TRBV29-1|.
.
CSARLSLVHTGSCFF
>14|TRBD2|TRBJ2-7|TRBV4-1|.
TGCGTCAGCAAGACTAGCGGGAGGTTGTACGAGCAGTACTTC
CVSKTSGRLYEQYF
>14|.|TRBJ2-1|TRBV5-5|.
TGTGCCAGCAGGTTGGCCGGAGCAGGTAATGAGCAGTTCTTC
CASRLAGAGNEQFF
>15|.|TRBJ2-5|TRBV20-1|.
TGCAGTGCTAGCGGGAGCTTACTCCACATAAAGACCCAGTACTTC
CSASGSLLHIKTQYF
>16|TRBD2|TRBJ2-1|TRBV11-3|.
TGTGCCAGCAGCTTAGTCAGACTAGCGGGAGACAATGAGCAGTTCTTC
CASSLVRLAGDNEQFF
>11|.|TRBJ2-1|TRBV12-3/TRBV12-4|.
TGTGTCAGCAAAAGGGGAAATGAGCAGGTCTTC
CVSKRGNEQVF
>16|.|TRBJ2-6|TRBV4-2|.
TGTGCCAGCAGCCAAGATACAAACTCTGTGGTCAACGTCCTGACTTTC
CASSQDTNSVVNVLTF
>15|TRBD2|TRBJ2-1|TRBV11-2|few
TGTGCCAGCGGCTTAGAAGCGGGAGGACACAATGAGCAGTTCTTC
CASGLEAGGHNEQFF
>16|.|TRBJ2-7|TRBV6-1|.
TGTGCCAGCAGTGAGGGCGGGACATACGCGTCCTACGAGCAGTACTTC
CASSEGGTYASYEQYF
>14|.|TRBJ1-4|TRBV12-3/TRBV12-4|.
TGTGCCAGCAGTGACGGGATAAGGCGCGAAAAACTGTTTTTT
CASSDGIRREKLFF
>19|TRBD1|TRBJ1-5|TRBV24-1|.
TGTGCCACCAATGATTCCCGGGACAGGCCTTTAGTGGGCAATCAGCCCCAGCATTTT
CATNDSRDRPLVGNQPQHF
>16|.|TRBJ2-6|TRBV19|few
TGTGCCAGTAGAGAGCTAGGGAGCTCTGGGGCCAACGTCCTGACTTTC
CASRELGSSGANVLTF
>15|TRBD1|TRBJ2-2|TRBV12-3/TRBV12-4|.
TGTGCCAACAACAGGGACAGGTGGAACACCGGGGAGCTGTTTTTT
CANNRDRWNTGELFF
>16|.|TRBJ1-4|TRBV4-2|.
TGTGTCAGCAGCCCAACACCGGGAGAGCCTAATGAAAAACTGTTTTTT
CVSSPTPGEPNEKLFF
>13|.|TRBJ2-5|TRBV12-3/TRBV12-4|.
TGTGCCAGCAGCACTGGAATCGGAGAGACCCTGTACTTC
CASSTGIGETLYF
>17|.|TRBJ2-4|TRBV28|.
TGTGCCAGTAGTTCCCTATCGGGGGGCAGTGCCAAAAACATTCTGTACTTC
CASSSLSGGSAKNILYF
>16|.|TRBJ2-2|TRBV24-1|.
TGTGCCACCAGTGATTTGCCCCGGGCGAACACCGGGGAGCTATTTTTT
CATSDLPRANTGELFF
>16|.|TRBJ1-1|TRBV6-2/TRBV6-3|.
TGTACCAGCAGTTATGGGCTCGGGGATGGGGGCACTGAAGCTTTCTTT
CTSSYGLGDGGTEAFF
>15|TRBD1|TRBJ2-3|TRBV5-1|many
TGCGCCAGCAGCCCCGGACAGGGGGCCACAGATACGCAGTATTTT
CASSPGQGATDTQYF
>12|.|TRBJ1-1|TRBV28|.
TGTGCCAGTGTAGTAGGGAACACTGAAGCTTTCTTT
CASVVGNTEAFF
>18|TRBD2|TRBJ2-7|TRBV28|.
TGTGCCAGCAGCAACGGACTAGTGGGAATAGGGAGCTCCTACGAGCAGTACTTC
CASSNGLVGIGSSYEQYF
>17|.|TRBJ2-6|TRBV6-1|.
TGTGCCAGCAGTGAAATGGGAGGGGGTGTTGGGGTCAACGTCCTGACATTC
CASSEMGGGVGVNVLTF
>16|TRBD2|TRBJ2-7|TRBV6-1|many
TGTGCCAGCAGCCGGACTAGCGGGAGGCCTTTCTACGAGCAGTACTTC
CASSRTSGRPFYEQYF
>11|.|TRBJ2-7|TRBV5-1|few
TGCGCCAGCATCACCGGACAGGAGCAGTACTTC
CASITGQEQYF
>16|TRBD2|TRBJ2-1|TRBV10-3|.
TGTGCAATCAGTGAGCCTGGACTAGCGGGAAAGAAAGAGCAGTTCTTC
CAISEPGLAGKKEQFF
>16|.|TRBJ2-1|TRBV6-2/TRBV6-3|.
TGTGACAGCAGCCTGCCCGCCAGGAGCTCCTACAATGAGCAGCTCTTC
CDSSLPARSSYNEQLF
>14|.|TRBJ2-7|TRBV6-1|.
TGTGCCAGCTGTGAGGCCTACCGTTCCTACGAGCAGTATTTC
CASCEAYRSYEQYF